These T cell receptor beta chains were read from a single sample in a study of blood T cell repertoires in COVID-19. The assay was immunoSEQ multiplex PCR, and TCRdb's table has in-frame clones only and misses some. The sample includes 45,000 or so clones, over 80% seen only once; the top ten take roughly 8%. The source material was peripheral blood. These receptors were taken from an elderly man in a cohort sampled during active COVID-19. Both conserved end residues are trimmed from each CDR3. The listing skips clone size in some rows; elsewhere it reads once, few, many or a size class.

>TRBJ2-2|TRBV5-6|.
ASSYGTSGMNTGELF
>TRBJ1-3|TRBV2|once
ASSRDRRGTSGNTIY
>TRBJ2-2|TRBV18|.
ASSPIAGVGELF
>TRBJ1-5|TRBV27|.
ATRQGTKEGNQPQH
>TRBJ2-7|TRBV5-5|.
ASSHSYEQY
>TRBJ1-2|TRBV9|.
ASSSGPGTGGGYT
>TRBJ2-7|TRBV9|.
ASSVGQGVGYEQY
>TRBJ2-7|TRBV5-6|.
ASSLRSAGQAEQY
>TRBJ2-1|TRBV7-8|.
ASSLSSSSYNEQF
>TRBJ2-1|TRBV19|.
ASSILGELNEQF
>TRBJ2-1|TRBV19|few
ASSIGTRGRYNEQF
>TRBJ1-5|TRBV19|.
ASSETGAPNQPQH
>TRBJ1-1|TRBV2|.
ASSDRGMNTEAF
>TRBJ2-2|TRBV27|.
ASSRGDTGELF
>TRBJ1-5|TRBV2|.
ASSEFGWTGRNQPQH
>TRBJ2-3|TRBV29-1|.
SVVGSRGSPDTQY
>TRBJ1-6|TRBV28|.
ATEISTRAGETSSYNSPLH
>TRBJ1-1|TRBV7-9|.
ASSSGATTVGKAF
>TRBJ1-3|TRBV10-3|.
ATTQYSGGSGNTIY
>TRBJ1-2|TRBV28|.
ASSQPGQAYGYT
>TRBJ2-4|TRBV7-3|.
ASSLGTRENIQY
>TRBJ1-1|TRBV29-1|few
SVAGGDDTEAF
>TRBJ1-5|TRBV12-3/TRBV12-4|.
ASSSQGDQPQH
>TRBJ2-7|TRBV4-2|.
ASSQVRDRVYEQY
>TRBJ2-5|TRBV2|.
ARGQGVKETQY
>TRBJ1-3|TRBV5-1|.
ASSLGPSGNTIY
>TRBJ1-2|TRBV7-9|.
ASSPGSGGYT